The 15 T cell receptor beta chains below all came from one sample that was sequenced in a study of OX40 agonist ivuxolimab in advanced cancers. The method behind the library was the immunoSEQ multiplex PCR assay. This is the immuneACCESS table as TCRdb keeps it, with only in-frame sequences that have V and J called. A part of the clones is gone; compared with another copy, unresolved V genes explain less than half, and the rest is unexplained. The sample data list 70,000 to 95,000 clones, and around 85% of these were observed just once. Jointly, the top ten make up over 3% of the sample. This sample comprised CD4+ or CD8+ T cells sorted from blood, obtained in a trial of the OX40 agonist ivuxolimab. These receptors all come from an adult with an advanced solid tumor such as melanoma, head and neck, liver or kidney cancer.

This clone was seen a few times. This CDR3 reads CATSPDTYQPQHF. DNA for the CDR3: TGTGCCACCAGCCCGGACACCTATCAGCCCCAGCATTTT. V gene TRBV15 combines with J gene TRBJ1-5; D is possibly TRBD1 (5 bases). The germline V and J ends were trimmed by 5 bases and 5 bases, with 10 bases remaining between them. The CDR3 contains 13 residues. Germline assignment: CDR1 LNHNV and CDR2 YYDKDF (reference sequence).

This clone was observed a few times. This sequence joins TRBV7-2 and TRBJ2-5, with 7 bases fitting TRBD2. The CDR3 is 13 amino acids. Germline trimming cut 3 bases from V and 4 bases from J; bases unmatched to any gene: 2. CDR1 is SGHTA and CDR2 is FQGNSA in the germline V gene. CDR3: CASSFWEGETQYF. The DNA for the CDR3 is TGTGCCAGCAGCTTTTGGGAGGGAGAGACCCAGTACTTC.

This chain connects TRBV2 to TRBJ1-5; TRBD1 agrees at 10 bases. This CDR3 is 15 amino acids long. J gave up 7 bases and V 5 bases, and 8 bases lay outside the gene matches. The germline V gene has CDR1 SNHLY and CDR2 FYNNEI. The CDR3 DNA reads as TGTGCCAGCAGTATGACAGGGGGCAGCAGACAGCCCCAGCATTTT. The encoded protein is CASSMTGGSRQPQHF.

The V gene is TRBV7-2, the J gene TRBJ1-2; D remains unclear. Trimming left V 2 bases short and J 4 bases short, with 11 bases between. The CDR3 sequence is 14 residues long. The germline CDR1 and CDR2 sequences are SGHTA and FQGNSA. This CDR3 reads CASSLSPYGYGYTF. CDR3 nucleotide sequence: TGTGCCAGCAGCTTATCACCGTACGGCTATGGCTACACCTTC.

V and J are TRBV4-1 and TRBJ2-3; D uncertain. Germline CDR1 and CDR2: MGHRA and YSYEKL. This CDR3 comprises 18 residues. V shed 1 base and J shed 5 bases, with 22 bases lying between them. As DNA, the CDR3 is TGCGCCAGCAGCCAAGCCCCCTTTGGGGTCCCCAAATTAGATACGCAGTATTTT. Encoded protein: CASSQAPFGVPKLDTQYF.

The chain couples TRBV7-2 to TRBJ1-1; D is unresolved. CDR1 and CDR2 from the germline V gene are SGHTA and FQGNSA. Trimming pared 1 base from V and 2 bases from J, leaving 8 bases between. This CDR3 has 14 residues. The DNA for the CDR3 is TGTGCCAGCAGCTTAGTTAACACTAACACTGAAGCTTTCTTT. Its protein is CASSLVNTNTEAFF.

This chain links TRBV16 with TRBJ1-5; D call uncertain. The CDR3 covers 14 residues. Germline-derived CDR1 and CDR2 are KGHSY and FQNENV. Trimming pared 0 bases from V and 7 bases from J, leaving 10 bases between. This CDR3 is CASSQSSGFQPQHF. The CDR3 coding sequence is TGTGCCAGCAGCCAATCGTCGGGTTTCCAGCCCCAGCATTTT.

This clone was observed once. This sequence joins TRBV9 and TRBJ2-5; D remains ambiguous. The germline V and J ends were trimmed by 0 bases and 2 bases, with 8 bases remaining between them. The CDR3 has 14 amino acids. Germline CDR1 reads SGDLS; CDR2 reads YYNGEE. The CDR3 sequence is CASSVGWEQETQYF. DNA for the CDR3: TGTGCCAGCAGCGTAGGGTGGGAACAAGAGACCCAGTACTTC.

The CDR3 loop is CASSYPRGGRYNEQFF. CDR3 bases: TGTGCCAGCAGTTACCCACGGGGGGGTCGTTACAATGAGCAGTTCTTC. The V call is TRBV6-5, the J call TRBJ2-1; 8 bases are a match to TRBD2. CDR1 and CDR2 from the germline V gene are MNHEY and SVGAGI. CDR3 length: 16 amino acids. V dropped 2 bases and J dropped 4; count of bases not matched to a gene: 7.

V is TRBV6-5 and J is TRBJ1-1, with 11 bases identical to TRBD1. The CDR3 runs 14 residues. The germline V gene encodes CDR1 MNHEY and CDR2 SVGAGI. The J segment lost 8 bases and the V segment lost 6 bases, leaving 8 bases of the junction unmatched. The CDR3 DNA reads TGTGCCAGCAGCCCCGGGACAGGGGGACCAGAAGCTTTCTTT. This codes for CASSPGTGGPEAFF.

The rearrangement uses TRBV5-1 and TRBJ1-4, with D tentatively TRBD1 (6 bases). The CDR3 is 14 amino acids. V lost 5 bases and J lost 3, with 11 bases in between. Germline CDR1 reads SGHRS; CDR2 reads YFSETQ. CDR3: CASSWGRSNEKLFF. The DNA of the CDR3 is TGCGCCAGCAGTTGGGGGCGTTCTAATGAAAAACTGTTTTTT.

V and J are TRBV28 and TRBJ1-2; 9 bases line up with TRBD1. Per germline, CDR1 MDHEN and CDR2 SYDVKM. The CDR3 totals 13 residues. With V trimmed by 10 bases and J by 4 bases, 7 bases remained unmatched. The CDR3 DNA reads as TGTGCCACCCGGACAGGGGCGCTCTATGGCTACACCTTC. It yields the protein CATRTGALYGYTF.

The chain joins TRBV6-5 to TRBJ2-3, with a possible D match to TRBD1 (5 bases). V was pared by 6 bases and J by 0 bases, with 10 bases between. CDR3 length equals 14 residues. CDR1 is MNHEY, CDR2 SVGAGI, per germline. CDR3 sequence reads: CASSTDRSTDTQYF. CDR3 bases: TGTGCCAGCAGCACCGACAGAAGCACAGATACGCAGTATTTT.

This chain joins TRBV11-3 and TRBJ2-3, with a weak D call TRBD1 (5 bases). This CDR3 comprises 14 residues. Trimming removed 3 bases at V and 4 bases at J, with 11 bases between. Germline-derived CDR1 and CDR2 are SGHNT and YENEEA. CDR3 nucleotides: TGTGCCAGCAGCTTTAAGTTGGGGCCAGATACGCAGTATTTT. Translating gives CASSFKLGPDTQYF.

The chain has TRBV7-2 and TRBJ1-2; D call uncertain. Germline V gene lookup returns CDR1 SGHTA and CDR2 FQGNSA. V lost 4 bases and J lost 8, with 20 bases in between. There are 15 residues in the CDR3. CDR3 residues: CASSSDLPALRGYTF. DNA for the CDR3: TGTGCCAGCAGCTCCGATCTACCTGCACTGCGAGGCTACACCTTC.